Below, 31 T cell receptor beta chains from the same sample are listed, as sequenced in a study of T cells in tuberculosis. Generated by immunoSEQ multiplex PCR, the TCRdb table keeps only in-frame clones and is missing some. The sample has about 24,000 clones, nearly 97% seen once; the top ten hold more than 7.5%. The sample was PBMCs. All receptors come from a donor aged 10 to 29 with latent tuberculosis or without tuberculosis infection.

This clone showed up just once. The rearrangement links TRBV4-1 to TRBJ2-7; D remains ambiguous. CDR3 length equals 13 residues. Germline V gene lookup returns CDR1 MGHRA and CDR2 YSYEKL. Trimming cost V 2 bases and J 6 bases, with 11 bases left between them. This CDR3 is CASSQRIRGEQYV. CDR3 sequence (DNA): TGCGCCAGCAGCCAAAGAATCCGCGGCGAGCAGTACGTC.

The sample holds a few counts of this clone. The chain uses TRBV2 and TRBJ2-7; D unclear. Per germline, CDR1 SNHLY and CDR2 FYNNEI. This CDR3 has 11 amino acids. Trimming removed 2 bases from V and 3 bases from J, with 2 bases in between. As DNA, the CDR3 is TGTGCCAGCAGTGAAAACTACGAGCAGTACGTC. It is translated as CASSENYEQYV.

This clone was seen once. This chain uses TRBV5-1 with TRBJ2-3; 15 bases fit TRBD2. The CDR3 runs 17 residues. After removal of 6 bases from V and 1 base from J, the junction contained 6 bases not matched to a gene. Germline loops: CDR1 SGHRS, CDR2 YFSETQ. The CDR3 region has the DNA TGCGCCAGCATTCGGACTAGCGGGGGGGCCGGCACAGATACGCAGTATTTT. Translating it yields CASIRTSGGAGTDTQYF.

V usage is TRBV6-1 and J usage is TRBJ1-5, with unresolved D. CDR3 length: 16 amino acids. CDR1 MNHNS and CDR2 SASEGT come from the germline V gene. Trimming took 2 bases from V and 0 from J, leaving 11 bases between them. Written as DNA, the CDR3 is TGTGCCAGCAGTGAATCTTCCGGGTATAGCAATCAGCCCCAGCATTTT. It encodes CASSESSGYSNQPQHF.

CDR3 protein: CASSDVQYNEKLFF. CDR3 nucleotide sequence: TGTGCCAGCAGTGATGTCCAGTATAATGAAAAACTGTTTTTT. V is TRBV6-1 and J is TRBJ1-4; the D is unclear. Germline V lookup: CDR1 MNHNS, CDR2 SASEGT. This CDR3 contains 14 residues. Trimming removed 3 bases from V and 4 bases from J, with 9 bases in between.

The chain is built from TRBV19 and TRBJ2-1; 10 bases line up with TRBD2. The V and J ends lost 3 bases and 10 bases, in that order; junction bases with no gene match: 9. The CDR3 has 15 amino acids. The V gene's germline CDR1 is LNHDA and CDR2 SQIVND (reference sequence). CDR3 sequence reads: CASSIPSGGAREQFF. CDR3 DNA sequence: TGTGCCAGTAGTATCCCAAGCGGGGGGGCCCGGGAGCAGTTCTTC.

The gene calls are TRBV19 and TRBJ2-7, with 9 bases fitting TRBD1. Losses at the gene ends were 5 bases for V and 3 bases for J; bases not matched to a gene: 5. Germline CDR1 and CDR2: LNHDA and SQIVND (reference sequence). The CDR3 runs 14 residues. The CDR3 loop is CASSPGQGVYEQYV. DNA for the CDR3: TGTGCCAGTAGTCCGGGACAGGGTGTCTACGAGCAGTACGTC.

The chain has TRBV11-2 and TRBJ1-2, with 9 bases matching TRBD1. The CDR3 length is 14 residues. The trim removed 5 bases at V and 6 bases at J, leaving 7 bases unmatched. Germline V gene data show CDR1 as SGHAT and CDR2 as FQNNGV. The CDR3 reads CASSTWTGEDGYTF. The CDR3 nucleotides are TGTGCCAGCAGCACGTGGACAGGGGAGGATGGCTACACCTTC.

In DNA form, the CDR3 reads TGTGCCAGCAGTGAAATGGCGGGGGTAGCCAAAAACATTCAGTACTTC. This gives the protein CASSEMAGVAKNIQYF. The V call is TRBV2, the J call TRBJ2-4, with 7 bases that match TRBD2. The CDR3 is 16 amino acids. Germline CDR1 reads SNHLY; CDR2 reads FYNNEI. J gave up 0 bases and V 2 bases, and 4 bases lay outside the gene matches.

V is TRBV9 and J is TRBJ1-6; possibly TRBD1 for D (6 bases). CDR3 length equals 14 residues. The germline V gene has CDR1 SGDLS and CDR2 YYNGEE. V lost 7 bases and J lost 6, with 14 bases in between. The CDR3 loop is CASQPGGSNSPLHF. The DNA of the CDR3 is TGTGCCAGCCAGCCGGGGGGCAGTAATTCACCCCTCCACTTT.

This clone was observed once. The rearrangement uses TRBV27 and TRBJ1-5; 9 nucleotides line up with TRBD1. The germline V gene encodes CDR1 MNHEY and CDR2 SMNVEV (reference sequence). Germline trimming cut 6 bases from V and 5 bases from J; bases unmatched to any gene: 11. The CDR3 length is 16 residues. The CDR3 reads CASRPRATGGDQPQHF. Here the CDR3 DNA reads TGTGCCAGCAGGCCGAGGGCTACAGGGGGCGATCAGCCCCAGCATTTT.

CDR3 in DNA: TGTGCCAGCAGTCTGGGACAGGAGAACACTGAAGCTTTCTTT. Protein: CASSLGQENTEAFF. V and J are TRBV6-1 and TRBJ1-1; TRBD1 matches 8 bases. Germline CDR1 and CDR2: MNHNS and SASEGT. There are 14 residues in the CDR3. The junction had 3 bases not matched to a gene; V was cut back by 5 bases and J by 1 base.

The V gene is TRBV14, the J gene TRBJ2-2, with TRBD1 identical over 7 bases. V lost 0 bases, J lost 4 bases, and 5 bases stayed unmatched. CDR3 length: 16 amino acids. Germline CDR1 reads SGHDN; CDR2 reads FVKESK. The CDR3 region is CASSQDRGQSTGELFF. As DNA, the CDR3 is TGTGCCAGCAGCCAAGATAGGGGACAGAGCACCGGGGAGCTGTTTTTT.

The genes are TRBV29-1 and TRBJ2-1; 9 positions agree with TRBD2. Germline trimming cut 7 bases from V and 9 bases from J; bases unmatched to any gene: 7. This CDR3 has 12 amino acids. Germline CDR1 reads SQVTM; CDR2 reads ANQGSEA. The CDR3 region has the DNA TGCAGCGGTCAGAGCGGGGGGATTGAGCAGTTCTTC. This codes for CSGQSGGIEQFF.

This clone was detected only a few times. The CDR3 here is CAWSRELGYGYTF. The DNA for the CDR3 is TGTGCCTGGAGTCGGGAACTAGGTTATGGCTACACCTTC. The V gene is TRBV30, the J gene TRBJ1-2; D not certain. The CDR3 extends over 13 amino acids. Between the trimmed V and J ends, which lost 2 bases and 5 bases, there was a span of 12 bases. The germline CDR1 and CDR2 sequences are GTSNPN and SVGIG (reference sequence). Complete variable domain (other parts from reference TRBV30 and TRBJ1-2): SQTIHQWPATLVQPVGSPLSLECTVEGTSNPNLYWYRQAAGRGLQLLFYSVGIGQISSEVPQNLSASRPQDRQFILSSKKLLLSDSGFYLCAWSRELGYGYTFGSGTRLTVV.

CDR3 DNA sequence: TGTGCCTCCAGACAGGGGTTGAACACTGAAGCTTTCTTT. Its translation: CASRQGLNTEAFF. This chain connects TRBV10-3 to TRBJ1-1, with 8 nucleotides matching TRBD1. J lost 0 bases, V lost 11 bases, and 5 bases had no gene match. Per the germline V gene, CDR1 is ENHRY and CDR2 is SYGVKD. The CDR3 sequence is 13 residues long.

The V and J genes are TRBV4-1 and TRBJ2-4; 9 bases line up with TRBD2. The CDR3 contains 17 residues. J lost 0 bases, V lost 2 bases, and 5 bases had no gene match. Germline V gene lookup returns CDR1 MGHRA and CDR2 YSYEKL. The CDR3 spells CASSQPREGLAKNIQYF. CDR3 sequence (DNA): TGCGCCAGCAGCCAACCGCGGGAGGGCTTAGCCAAAAACATTCAGTACTTC.

The chain has TRBV18 and TRBJ2-5; 9 bases are a match to TRBD2. After removal of 6 bases from V and 4 bases from J, the junction contained 6 bases not matched to a gene. Germline V gene lookup returns CDR1 KGHSH and CDR2 LQKENI. There are 14 residues in the CDR3. The CDR3 here is CASSPAGGLETQYF. The CDR3 DNA reads as TGTGCCAGCTCCCCGGCGGGGGGGCTAGAGACCCAGTACTTC.

The chain employs TRBV5-1 and TRBJ2-7, with 11 positions matching TRBD2. V trimming: 0 bases; J trimming: 5 bases; junction bases outside the gene matches: 7. The germline V gene has CDR1 SGHRS and CDR2 YFSETQ. The CDR3 spans 16 residues. The CDR3 bases are TGCGCCAGCAGCTTGGTAGGACTAGCGGGCGGGCACGAGCAGTACGTC. Translated: CASSLVGLAGGHEQYV.

The chain employs TRBV4-1 and TRBJ2-1; D call uncertain. CDR1 and CDR2 (germline): MGHRA, YSYEKL. The CDR3 contains 14 residues. The V end lost 3 bases, the J end lost 5 bases, and 11 bases lay between the germline ends. The CDR3 here is CASSQPTRDNEQFF. The CDR3 region has the DNA TGCGCCAGCAGCCAGCCGACCCGGGACAATGAGCAGTTCTTC.

The chain carries TRBV7-6 and TRBJ1-1; TRBD1 is a possible D gene (6 bases). V was cut by 6 bases and J by 1 base, with 9 bases left in between. Germline V gives CDR1 SGHVS, CDR2 FNYEAQ. CDR3 length: 13 amino acids. The DNA for the CDR3 is TGTGCCAGCAGACTAGGGGGGAACACTGAAGCTTTCTTT. This translates into CASRLGGNTEAFF. The entire variable domain, with the rest obtained from reference TRBV7-6 and TRBJ1-1, is as follows: GAGVSQSPRYKVTKRGQDVALRCDPISGHVSLYWYRQALGQGPEFLTYFNYEAQQDKSGLPNDRFSAERPEGSISTLTIQRTEQRDSAMYRCASRLGGNTEAFFGQGTRLTVV.

The count of this clone is one. The chain couples TRBV6-6 to TRBJ2-3, with 12 positions matching TRBD2. The CDR3 spans 16 residues. Per the germline V gene, CDR1 is MNHNY and CDR2 is SVGAGI (reference sequence). J gave up 3 bases and V 7 bases, and 8 bases lay outside the gene matches. The CDR3 protein is CASIPTSGGLTDTQYF. In DNA form, the CDR3 reads TGTGCCAGCATCCCGACTAGCGGGGGTTTGACAGATACGCAGTATTTT.

The genes are TRBV2 and TRBJ1-2; a weak D match, TRBD1 (5 bases). Trimming shortened V by 6 bases and J by 6 bases, and 20 bases separated the two germline ends. In germline, CDR1 is SNHLY, CDR2 FYNNEI. This CDR3 spans 15 amino acids. The CDR3 DNA is TGTGCCAGCAGCCGAAACAGTCTCCCCAGGGATGGCTACACCTTC. It codes for CASSRNSLPRDGYTF. Variable domain in full (rest from reference TRBV2 and TRBJ1-2): EPEVTQTPSHQVTQMGQEVILRCVPISNHLYFYWYRQILGQKVEFLVSFYNNEISEKSEIFDDQFSVERPDGSNFTLKIRSTKLEDSAMYFCASSRNSLPRDGYTFGSGTRLTVV.

The chain is built from TRBV7-8 and TRBJ1-1; D gene unclear. Trimming pared 1 base from V and 0 bases from J, leaving 12 bases between. Germline lookup yields CDR1 SGHVS and CDR2 FQNEAQ. The length of the CDR3 is 16 residues. CDR3 DNA: TGTGCCAGCAGCTTAGGACTAGGACGGGTGAACACTGAAGCTTTCTTT. This translates into CASSLGLGRVNTEAFF. The complete variable domain, with remaining parts taken from reference TRBV7-8 and TRBJ1-1, reads GAGVSQSPRYKVAKRGQDVALRCDPISGHVSLFWYQQALGQGPEFLTYFQNEAQLDKSGLPSDRFFAERPEGSVSTLKIQRTQQEDSAVYLCASSLGLGRVNTEAFFGQGTRLTVV.

This chain uses TRBV7-9 with TRBJ1-1, with D possibly matching TRBD1 (5 bases). The CDR3 is 15 amino acids. Trimming took 5 bases from V and 0 from J, leaving 13 bases between them. Germline CDR1 is SEHNR and CDR2 is FQNEAQ (reference sequence). CDR3 region: CASSPGARLNTEAFF. CDR3 DNA: TGTGCCAGCAGCCCTGGGGCCCGACTGAACACTGAAGCTTTCTTT. The whole variable domain, filled in from reference TRBV7-9 and TRBJ1-1, reads DTGVSQNPRHKITKRGQNVTFRCDPISEHNRLYWYRQTLGQGPEFLTYFQNEAQLEKSRLLSDRFSAERPKGSFSTLEIQRTEQGDSAMYLCASSPGARLNTEAFFGQGTRLTVV.

This sequence joins TRBV7-3 and TRBJ1-5; D ambiguous. Trimming pared 2 bases from V and 9 bases from J, leaving 11 bases between. This CDR3 has 13 residues. Germline V gene data show CDR1 as SGHTA and CDR2 as FQGTGA. The CDR3 DNA reads TGTGCCAGCAGCTTACAGGCGCCAGGGCCCCAGCATTTT. This encodes CASSLQAPGPQHF.

The J gene is TRBJ1-1, the V gene TRBV18; D unresolved. The CDR3 loop spans 17 amino acids. Deletions cut 2 bases from V and 6 bases from J, with 22 bases between. Germline V CDR1 and CDR2: KGHSH, LQKENI. This chain's CDR3 is CASSPMAGDWSPAEAFF. Here the CDR3 DNA reads TGTGCCAGCTCACCAATGGCCGGAGATTGGTCCCCTGCTGAAGCTTTCTTT.

This clone was recorded a few times. The gene calls are TRBV7-6 and TRBJ2-2; D unresolved. The length of the CDR3 is 14 residues. The germline gives CDR1 SGHVS, CDR2 FNYEAQ. V was clipped by 5 bases and J by 5 bases, with 12 bases between them. The CDR3: CASSTELETGELFF. In nucleotides, the CDR3 is TGTGCCAGCAGCACGGAGTTAGAGACCGGGGAGCTGTTTTTT.

The chain employs TRBV29-1 and TRBJ2-2; 15 bases map to TRBD2. The germline gives CDR1 SQVTM, CDR2 ANQGSEA. The J segment lost 4 bases and the V segment lost 7 bases, leaving 16 bases of the junction unmatched. The CDR3 spans 19 residues. CDR3 residues: CSAGLAGGDSARGTGELFF. The DNA for the CDR3 is TGCAGCGCCGGACTAGCGGGGGGGGACTCAGCTAGGGGCACCGGGGAGCTGTTTTTT.

J is TRBJ1-5 and V is TRBV6-5; 7 bases match TRBD1. With 11 bases clipped from V and 6 bases from J, the junction kept 7 bases outside the gene matches. The length of the CDR3 is 12 residues. Germline-derived CDR1 and CDR2 are MNHEY and SVGAGI. CDR3 sequence reads: CASGQIPQPQHF. CDR3 in DNA: TGTGCCTCGGGACAGATCCCTCAGCCCCAGCATTTT.

The chain joins TRBV6-6 to TRBJ1-2; the D is unclear. The germline V gene has CDR1 MNHNY and CDR2 SVGAGI (reference sequence). The ends were cut back, 0 bases at V and 5 bases at J, with 16 bases in the middle. This CDR3 has 16 amino acids. This CDR3 reads CASSYSNPGERYGYTF. The DNA for the CDR3 is TGTGCCAGCAGTTACTCCAACCCCGGAGAGAGGTATGGCTACACCTTC.